This T cell receptor beta chain was captured by sequencing in a study of cytomegalovirus exposure and HLA in healthy donors. Whole-study results and caveats: The study labeled 180 or so TCR beta chains cytomegalovirus-associated.

Concerning this clone itself: What it binds is not known.

Using immunoSEQ multiplex PCR, the repertoire was profiled, and TCRdb retains in-frame clones only, with some absent. The table includes 200,000 or so clones, about 89% detected once. The junction had 12 bases not matched to a gene; V was cut back by 2 bases and J by 2 bases. Per germline, CDR1 SGHRS and CDR2 YFSETQ. This CDR3 is 17 amino acids long. Input material: PBMCs. This TCR came from a woman under 30 in good health and CMV-seronegative. The chain uses TRBV5-1 and TRBJ2-7, with TRBD1 identical over 8 bases. CDR3 protein: CASSLTTGGTITYEQYF. The DNA of the CDR3 is TGCGCCAGCAGCTTAACCACAGGGGGGACGATCACCTACGAGCAGTACTTC.